Detailed here is one T cell receptor (beta chain). Its antigen remains unknown. The junction does not match germline at one end; this may be a read error. The sample carries other DNA sequences with the same CDR3. PCR used 60 Vbeta primers and 13 Jbeta primers. The method was immunoSEQ multiplex PCR; TCRdb's version includes in-frame clones alone and lacks a portion of them. The sample has 95,000 or so clones, around 81% seen once. Germline V gene data show CDR1 as SGHTA and CDR2 as FQGNSA. The CDR3 loop spans 12 amino acids. This specimen belongs to a study of cytomegalovirus exposure and HLA in healthy donors. Looking at the study overall: There were over 350 genotyped donors. Of these, roughly 80% fell in the genetic ancestry cluster associated with self-reported Caucasian donors.

Study findings and constraints: The classifier was said to identify cytomegalovirus status with high specificity and sensitivity. Some V segments, including TRBV6-2 and TRBV6-3, were excluded as indistinguishable.

This sequence originates from a woman in her seventies in good health and CMV-seropositive. Sequenced: PBMCs. The gene calls are TRBV7-2 and TRBJ2-3; no definite D call. DNA for the CDR3: TGTGCCAGCAGCTTAAGCACGGATACGCAGTATTTT. This codes for CASSLSTDTQYF.